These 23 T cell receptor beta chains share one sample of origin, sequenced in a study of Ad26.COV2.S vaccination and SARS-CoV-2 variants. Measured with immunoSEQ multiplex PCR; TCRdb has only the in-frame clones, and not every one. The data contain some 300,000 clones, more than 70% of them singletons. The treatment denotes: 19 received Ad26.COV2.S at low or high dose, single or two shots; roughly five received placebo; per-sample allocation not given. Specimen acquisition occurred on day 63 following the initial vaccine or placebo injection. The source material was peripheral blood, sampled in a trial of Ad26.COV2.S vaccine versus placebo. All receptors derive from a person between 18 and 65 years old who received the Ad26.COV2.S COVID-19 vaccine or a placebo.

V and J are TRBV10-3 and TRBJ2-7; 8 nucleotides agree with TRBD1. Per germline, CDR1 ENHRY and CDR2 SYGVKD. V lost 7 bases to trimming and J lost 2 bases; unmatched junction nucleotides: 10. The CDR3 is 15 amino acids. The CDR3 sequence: CAITDDRDRPYEQYF. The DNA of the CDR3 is TGTGCCATCACTGATGACCGGGACAGGCCCTACGAGCAGTACTTC.

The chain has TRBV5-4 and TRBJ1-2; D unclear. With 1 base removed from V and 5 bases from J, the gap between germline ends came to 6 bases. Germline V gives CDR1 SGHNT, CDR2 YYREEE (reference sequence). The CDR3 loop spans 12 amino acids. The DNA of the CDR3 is TGTGCCAGCAGCTTGATTGAGTATGGCTACACCTTC. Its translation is CASSLIEYGYTF. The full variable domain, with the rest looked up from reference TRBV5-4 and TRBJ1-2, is ETGVTQSPTHLIKTRGQQVTLRCSSQSGHNTVSWYQQALGQGPQFIFQYYREEENGRGNFPPRFSGLQFPNYSSELNVNALELDDSALYLCASSLIEYGYTFGSGTRLTVV.

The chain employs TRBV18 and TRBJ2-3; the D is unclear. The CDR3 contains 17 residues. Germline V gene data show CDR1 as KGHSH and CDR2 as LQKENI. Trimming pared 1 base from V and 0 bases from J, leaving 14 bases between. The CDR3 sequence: CASSPLQGFSSTDTQYF. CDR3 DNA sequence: TGTGCCAGCTCACCACTTCAAGGTTTTAGCAGCACAGATACGCAGTATTTT. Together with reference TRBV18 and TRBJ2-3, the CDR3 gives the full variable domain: NAGVMQNPRHLVRRRGQEARLRCSPMKGHSHVYWYRQLPEEGLKFMVYLQKENIIDESGMPKERFSAEFPKEGPSILRIQQVVRGDSAAYFCASSPLQGFSSTDTQYFGPGTRLTVL.

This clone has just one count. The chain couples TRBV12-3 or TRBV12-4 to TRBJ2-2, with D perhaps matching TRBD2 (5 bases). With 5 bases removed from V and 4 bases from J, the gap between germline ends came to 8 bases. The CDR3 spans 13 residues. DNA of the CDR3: TGTGCCAGCAGTGACGGGGTCACCGGGGAGCTGTTTTTT. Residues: CASSDGVTGELFF.

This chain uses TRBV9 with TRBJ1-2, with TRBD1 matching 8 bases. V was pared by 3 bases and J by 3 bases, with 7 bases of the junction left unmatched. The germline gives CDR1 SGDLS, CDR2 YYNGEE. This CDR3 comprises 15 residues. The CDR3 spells CASSARTGRDYGYTF. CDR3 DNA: TGTGCCAGCAGCGCCCGGACAGGGCGAGACTATGGCTACACCTTC.

The CDR3 DNA reads as TGTGCCAGCAGCGCGATGGACAGGACCGGCTATGGCTACACCTTC. Protein sequence: CASSAMDRTGYGYTF. The chain joins TRBV9 to TRBJ1-2; 7 positions match TRBD1. V gave up 3 bases and J gave up 4 bases; unmatched junction bases: 9. CDR3 length equals 15 residues. CDR1 SGDLS and CDR2 YYNGEE come from the germline V gene.

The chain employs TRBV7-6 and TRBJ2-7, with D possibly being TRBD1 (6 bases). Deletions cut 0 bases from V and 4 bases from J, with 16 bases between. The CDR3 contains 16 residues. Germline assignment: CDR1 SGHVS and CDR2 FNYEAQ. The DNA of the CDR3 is TGTGCCAGCAGCTTAGCGAGCGCAGGGGCCGGTTACGAGCAGTACTTC. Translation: CASSLASAGAGYEQYF.

This CDR3 reads CASRDAEGPMNTEAFF. The DNA of the CDR3 is TGTGCCAGCCGAGATGCGGAGGGACCTATGAACACTGAAGCTTTCTTT. This chain uses TRBV6-6 with TRBJ1-1, with a possible D match to TRBD1 (5 bases). The CDR3 extends over 16 amino acids. Germline V gene lookup returns CDR1 MNHNY and CDR2 SVGAGI (reference sequence). Trimming pared 8 bases from V and 0 bases from J, leaving 19 bases between.

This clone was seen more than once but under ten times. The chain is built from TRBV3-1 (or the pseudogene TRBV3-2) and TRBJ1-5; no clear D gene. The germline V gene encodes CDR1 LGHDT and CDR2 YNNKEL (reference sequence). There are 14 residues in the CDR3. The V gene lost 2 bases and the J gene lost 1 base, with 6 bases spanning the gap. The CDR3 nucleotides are TGTGCCAGCAGCCAATTACACAGCAATCAGCCCCAGCATTTT. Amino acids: CASSQLHSNQPQHF.

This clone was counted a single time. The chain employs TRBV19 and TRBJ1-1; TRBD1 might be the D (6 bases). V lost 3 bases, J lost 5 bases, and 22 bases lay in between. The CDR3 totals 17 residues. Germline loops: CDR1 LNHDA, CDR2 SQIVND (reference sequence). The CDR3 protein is CASSIESTTGMETEAFF. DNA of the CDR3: TGTGCCAGTAGTATCGAGAGTACCACAGGGATGGAAACTGAAGCTTTCTTT. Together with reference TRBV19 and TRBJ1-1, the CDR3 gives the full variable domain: DGGITQSPKYLFRKEGQNVTLSCEQNLNHDAMYWYRQDPGQGLRLIYYSQIVNDFQKGDIAEGYSVSREKKESFPLTVTSAQKNPTAFYLCASSIESTTGMETEAFFGQGTRLTVV.

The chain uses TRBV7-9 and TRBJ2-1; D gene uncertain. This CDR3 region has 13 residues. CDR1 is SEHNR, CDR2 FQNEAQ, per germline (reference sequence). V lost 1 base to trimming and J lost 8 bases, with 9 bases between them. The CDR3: CASSLVSIDEQFF. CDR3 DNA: TGTGCCAGCAGCTTAGTTAGTATCGATGAGCAGTTCTTC.

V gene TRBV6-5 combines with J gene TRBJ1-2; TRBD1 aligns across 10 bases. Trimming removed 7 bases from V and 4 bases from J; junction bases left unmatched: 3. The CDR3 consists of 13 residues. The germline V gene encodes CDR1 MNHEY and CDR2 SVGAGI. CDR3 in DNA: TGTGCCAGCACGGGACAGGGGTTCTATGGCTACACCTTC. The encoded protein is CASTGQGFYGYTF.

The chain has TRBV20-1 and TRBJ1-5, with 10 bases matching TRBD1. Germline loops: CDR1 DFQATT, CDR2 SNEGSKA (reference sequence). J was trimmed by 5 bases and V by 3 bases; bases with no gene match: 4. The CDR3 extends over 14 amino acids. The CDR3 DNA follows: TGCAGTGCTAGTCCGGGACAGGGGTATCAGCCCCAGCATTTT. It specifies CSASPGQGYQPQHF.

For the CDR3, the DNA is TGTGCCAGCAGCTTGATGAGGGCAGGGACTGAAGCTTTCTTT. Protein: CASSLMRAGTEAFF. The gene calls are TRBV5-6 and TRBJ1-1, with TRBD1 as a possible D gene (5 bases). The ends were cut back, 1 base at V and 5 bases at J, with 12 bases in the middle. The CDR3 length is 14 residues. In germline, CDR1 is SGHDT, CDR2 YYEEEE.

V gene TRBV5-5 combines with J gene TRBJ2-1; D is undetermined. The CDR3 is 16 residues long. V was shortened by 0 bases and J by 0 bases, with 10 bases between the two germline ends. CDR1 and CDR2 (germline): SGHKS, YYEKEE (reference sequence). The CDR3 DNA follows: TGTGCCAGCAGCTTGGGTGTCTCCAGCTCCTACAATGAGCAGTTCTTC. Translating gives CASSLGVSSSYNEQFF.

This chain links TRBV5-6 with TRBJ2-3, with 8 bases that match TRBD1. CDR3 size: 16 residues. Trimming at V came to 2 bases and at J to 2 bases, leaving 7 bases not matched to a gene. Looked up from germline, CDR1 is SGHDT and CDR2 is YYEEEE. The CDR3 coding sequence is TGTGCCAGCAGCTTCATCGACAGGGGTTACACAGATACGCAGTATTTT. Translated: CASSFIDRGYTDTQYF. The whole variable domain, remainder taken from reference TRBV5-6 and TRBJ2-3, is DAGVTQSPTHLIKTRGQQVTLRCSPKSGHDTVSWYQQALGQGPQFIFQYYEEEERQRGNFPDRFSGHQFPNYSSELNVNALLLGDSALYLCASSFIDRGYTDTQYFGPGTRLTVL.

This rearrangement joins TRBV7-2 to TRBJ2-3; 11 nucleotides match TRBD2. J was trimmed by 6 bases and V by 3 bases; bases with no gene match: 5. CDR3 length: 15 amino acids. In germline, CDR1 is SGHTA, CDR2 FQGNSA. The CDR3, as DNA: TGTGCCAGCAGCTTTACTAGCGGGGGAAGGGATACGCAGTATTTT. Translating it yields CASSFTSGGRDTQYF.

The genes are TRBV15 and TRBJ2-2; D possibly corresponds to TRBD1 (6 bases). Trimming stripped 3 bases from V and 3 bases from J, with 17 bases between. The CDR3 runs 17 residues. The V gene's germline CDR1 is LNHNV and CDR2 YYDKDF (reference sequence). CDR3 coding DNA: TGTGCCACCAGCAGGGCTTTGGACAGACGGGACACCGGGGAGCTGTTTTTT. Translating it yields CATSRALDRRDTGELFF. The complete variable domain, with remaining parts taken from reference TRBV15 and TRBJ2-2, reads DAMVIQNPRYQVTQFGKPVTLSCSQTLNHNVMYWYQQKSSQAPKLLFHYYDKDFNNEADTPDNFQSRRPNTSFCFLDIRSPGLGDTAMYLCATSRALDRRDTGELFFGEGSRLTVL.

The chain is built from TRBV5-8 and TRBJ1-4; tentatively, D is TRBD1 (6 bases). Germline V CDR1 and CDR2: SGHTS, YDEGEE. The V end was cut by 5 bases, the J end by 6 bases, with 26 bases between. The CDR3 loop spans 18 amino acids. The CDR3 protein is CASRPLTGYTSRDEKLFF. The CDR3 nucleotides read TGTGCCAGCAGGCCACTGACAGGTTATACCTCTCGGGATGAAAAACTGTTTTTT.

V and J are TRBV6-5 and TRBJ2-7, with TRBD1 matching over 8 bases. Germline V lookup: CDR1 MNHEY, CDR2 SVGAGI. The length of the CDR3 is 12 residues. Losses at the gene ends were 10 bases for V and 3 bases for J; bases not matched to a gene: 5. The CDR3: CATVGQGYEQYF. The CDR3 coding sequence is TGTGCCACTGTCGGACAGGGCTACGAGCAGTACTTC.

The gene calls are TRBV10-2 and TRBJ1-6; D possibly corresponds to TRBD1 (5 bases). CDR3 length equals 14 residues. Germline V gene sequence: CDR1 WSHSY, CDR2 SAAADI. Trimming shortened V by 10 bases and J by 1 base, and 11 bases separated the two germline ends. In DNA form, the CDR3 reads TGCGCCACCGGCCAGGGATCCTATAATTCACCCCTCCACTTT. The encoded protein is CATGQGSYNSPLHF.

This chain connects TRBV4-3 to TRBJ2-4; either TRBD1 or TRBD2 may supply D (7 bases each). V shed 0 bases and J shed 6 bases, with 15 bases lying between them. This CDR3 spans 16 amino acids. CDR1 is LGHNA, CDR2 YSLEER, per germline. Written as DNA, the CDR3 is TGCGCCAGCAGCCAAGATTGGGAGGGGGCTCCAAACATTCAGTACTTC. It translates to CASSQDWEGAPNIQYF.

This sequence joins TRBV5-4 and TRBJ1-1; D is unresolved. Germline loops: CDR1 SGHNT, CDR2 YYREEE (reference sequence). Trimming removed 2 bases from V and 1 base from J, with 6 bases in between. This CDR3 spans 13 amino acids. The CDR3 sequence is CASSFSGNTEAFF. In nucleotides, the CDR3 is TGTGCCAGCAGCTTTTCGGGGAACACTGAAGCTTTCTTT.